The next 11 T cell receptor beta chains were all read from a single sample in a study of STAT5B mutations in CD4+ large granular lymphocyte leukemia. Libraries were prepared by immunoSEQ multiplex PCR; TCRdb keeps only in-frame clonotypes and omits some of them. The profile covers over 25,000 clones, with about 70% appearing a single time and roughly 2% taken by the ten largest. Sequenced material: CD4+ T cells from blood buffy coats. Every receptor here comes from a human donor in good health.

The CDR3 DNA reads TGTGCCAGCAGCCAAGAGGGGACTGACTTCTCCTACGAGCAGTACTTC. It yields the protein CASSQEGTDFSYEQYF. The chain joins TRBV4-2 to TRBJ2-7, with D possibly being TRBD2 (6 bases). Trimming removed 0 bases at V and 0 bases at J, with 12 bases between. Germline V gene lookup returns CDR1 LGHNA and CDR2 YNFKEQ. The CDR3 covers 16 residues.

This clone was seen more than once but under ten times. The chain uses TRBV7-9 and TRBJ2-7; D assignment may be TRBD1 or TRBD2 (5 bases each). CDR1 SEHNR and CDR2 FQNEAQ come from the germline V gene (reference sequence). The V and J ends lost 5 bases and 0 bases respectively, with 11 bases between them. The length of the CDR3 is 14 residues. CDR3: CASSNRDGSYEQYF. The CDR3 bases are TGTGCCAGCAGCAACCGGGACGGCTCCTACGAGCAGTACTTC.

The gene calls are TRBV30 and TRBJ2-5; no clear D gene. The CDR3 contains 11 residues. Trimming cost V 3 bases and J 2 bases, with 4 bases left between them. In germline, CDR1 is GTSNPN, CDR2 SVGIG (reference sequence). CDR3 sequence (DNA): TGTGCCTGGAGGAAGCAAGAGACCCAGTACTTC. Encoded protein: CAWRKQETQYF.

V usage is TRBV5-1 and J usage is TRBJ2-4, with TRBD1 matching over 7 bases. The V gene's germline CDR1 is SGHRS and CDR2 YFSETQ. V trimming: 0 bases; J trimming: 1 base; junction bases outside the gene matches: 1. The CDR3 totals 15 residues. The CDR3 nucleotides are TGCGCCAGCAGCTTGGTAGGGGGCGCCAAAAACATTCAGTACTTC. Protein: CASSLVGGAKNIQYF.

CDR3 sequence: CASSLDPQRNYGYTF. The CDR3 region has the DNA TGCGCCAGCAGCTTGGACCCTCAAAGGAACTATGGCTACACCTTC. The V and J genes are TRBV5-1 and TRBJ1-2; D gene ambiguous. The V gene lost 0 bases and the J gene lost 2 bases, with 11 bases spanning the gap. There are 15 residues in the CDR3. Germline CDR1 and CDR2: SGHRS and YFSETQ.

This clone was picked up one time. The chain links TRBV6-5 to TRBJ1-3; D call uncertain. CDR1 is MNHEY and CDR2 is SVGAGI in the germline V gene. Trimming left V 6 bases short and J 4 bases short, with 16 bases between. The CDR3 consists of 15 residues. CDR3 nucleotide sequence: TGTGCCAGCAGAACGACGGGAGGGCGAGGAAACACCATATATTTT. Protein: CASRTTGGRGNTIYF.

In this sample, this clone turned up a few times. This chain uses TRBV4-1 with TRBJ1-5; unclear D gene. Trimming stripped 6 bases from V and 1 base from J, with 7 bases between. The CDR3 sequence is 13 residues long. Germline V gives CDR1 MGHRA, CDR2 YSYEKL. The CDR3 protein is CASSYESNQPQHF. The CDR3 DNA sequence: TGCGCCAGCAGTTATGAGAGCAATCAGCCCCAGCATTTT.

The chain combines TRBV12-5 with TRBJ2-3; D might be TRBD2 (7 bases). Germline CDR1 and CDR2: LGHNT and FRNRAP. CDR3 size: 14 residues. The ends were cut back, 0 bases at V and 4 bases at J, with 8 bases in the middle. CDR3 sequence (DNA): TGTGCTAGTGGTTTGGTGGGGGGGCCAGATACGCAGTATTTT. As protein: CASGLVGGPDTQYF.

J is TRBJ1-4 and V is TRBV2; TRBD1 agrees at 10 bases. Per germline, CDR1 SNHLY and CDR2 FYNNEI. The CDR3 is 15 amino acids. CDR3 in DNA: TGTGCAACCCTTCCCGGGACAGGGGTAGGGGAAAAACTGTTTTTT. This translates into CATLPGTGVGEKLFF.

The rearrangement links TRBV29-1 to TRBJ2-3; tentatively, D is TRBD1 (6 bases). The CDR3 is 13 amino acids. The V gene's germline CDR1 is SQVTM and CDR2 ANQGSEA. Trimming cost V 6 bases and J 3 bases, with 13 bases left between them. The CDR3 here is CSVEQGFTDTQYF. For the CDR3, the DNA is TGCAGCGTCGAACAGGGATTTACAGATACGCAGTATTTT.

V gene TRBV15 combines with J gene TRBJ2-7; no clear D. Germline CDR1 and CDR2: LNHNV and YYDKDF (reference sequence). The V end was cut by 0 bases, the J end by 3 bases, with 6 bases between. There are 13 residues in the CDR3. The CDR3 sequence: CATSRDRRYEQYF. CDR3 DNA sequence: TGTGCCACCAGCAGAGATCGTCGCTACGAGCAGTACTTC.